This T cell receptor beta chain was identified in a study of beta chain features in type 1 diabetes. The isolated RNA, all of it, was reverse transcribed, so expressed TCRB transcripts were what got sequenced. Profiling relied on immunoSEQ multiplex PCR, and the TCRdb table lists in-frame clones only, not all of them. The sample shows around 280,000 clones, under 8.5% of them seen only once. The CDR3 length is 14 residues. V was pared by 3 bases and J by 0 bases, with 7 bases between. The germline V gene encodes CDR1 SGHTA and CDR2 FQGTGA. This clone has just a few counts. Its target is not known. Naive, central memory, regulatory and stem cell-like memory cells within the CD4+ compartment were sorted using CD45RO/CCR7/CD25/CD127/CD95/CD27. Study-wide results and limits: The naive, central memory and Treg TCRB repertoires of patients appeared to be more similar to one another than those of healthy donors. With patients and controls alike, PCR might favor shorter templates to an equal degree.

Material for sequencing was central memory CD4+ T cells from blood. The sequence was obtained from a woman younger than 35 in good health. V usage is TRBV7-3 and J usage is TRBJ2-3; no clear D gene. CDR3 sequence: CASSFGSSTDTQYF. DNA for the CDR3: TGTGCCAGCAGCTTTGGTTCGAGCACAGATACGCAGTATTTT. Drawing the rest from reference TRBV7-3 and TRBJ2-3, the complete variable domain is GAGVSQTPSNKVTEKGKYVELRCDPISGHTALYWYRQSLGQGPEFLIYFQGTGAADDSGLPNDRFFAVRPEGSVSTLKIQRTERGDSAVYLCASSFGSSTDTQYFGPGTRLTVL.